One and the same sample provided the 25 T cell receptor beta chains below, sequenced in a study of PD-L1 blockade in urothelial cancer. Time point in this sample: peripheral blood 6 weeks after treatment start. This table comes from immunoSEQ multiplex PCR, and its TCRdb copy is limited to in-frame clones, with some not included. This table holds about 76,000 clones, approximately 90% found once. The material was PBMCs, obtained around atezolizumab (anti-PD-L1) treatment. The receptors come from a woman of 80 years or more with urothelial cancer.

The count of this clone is one. As DNA, the CDR3 is TGTGCCAGCAGCCAAGTGGACAGGGACGACGAAAAACTGTTTTTT. It encodes CASSQVDRDDEKLFF. The chain has TRBV5-6 and TRBJ1-4; 8 nucleotides line up with TRBD1. V shed 4 bases and J 8 bases; nucleotides not matched to a gene: 10. The CDR3 loop spans 15 amino acids. Germline V gene sequence: CDR1 SGHDT, CDR2 YYEEEE.

The CDR3 DNA reads TGTGCCAGTAGTACCGCGACTAGTAGTCGCACCGGGGAGCTGTTTTTT. This translates into CASSTATSSRTGELFF. V and J are TRBV19 and TRBJ2-2, with D possibly being TRBD2 (6 bases). Deletions cut 4 bases from V and 4 bases from J, with 16 bases between. This CDR3 comprises 16 residues. CDR1 and CDR2 from the germline V gene are LNHDA and SQIVND (reference sequence).

The J gene is TRBJ1-1, the V gene TRBV5-1; D unclear. Germline assignment: CDR1 SGHRS and CDR2 YFSETQ. V dropped 3 bases and J dropped 5 bases, with 17 bases sitting between them. The CDR3 loop spans 15 amino acids. The CDR3 sequence is CASSWLTGGETEAFF. In DNA form, the CDR3 reads TGCGCCAGCAGCTGGCTGACGGGAGGAGAAACTGAAGCTTTCTTT.

The V gene is TRBV28, the J gene TRBJ2-7, with 10 bases aligning to TRBD2. V lost 6 bases and J lost 2; bases outside the gene matches: 4. Per germline, CDR1 MDHEN and CDR2 SYDVKM. CDR3 size: 14 residues. In nucleotides, the CDR3 is TGTGCCAGCAGACGGACTAGCGGAACCTACGAGCAGTACTTC. This sequence encodes CASRRTSGTYEQYF.

CDR3 nucleotides: TGTGCCAGCACGATAGGACAGGGCAGCTACGAGCAGTACTTC. Its translation: CASTIGQGSYEQYF. The chain combines TRBV6-5 with TRBJ2-7; 8 bases align to TRBD1. V dropped 7 bases and J dropped 3; count of bases not matched to a gene: 8. Germline V lookup: CDR1 MNHEY, CDR2 SVGAGI. The CDR3 sequence is 14 residues long.

This clone was counted a single time. At one end the junction does not follow the germline gene, possibly because of a read error. The chain employs TRBV28 and TRBJ2-7; the D gene is possibly TRBD2 (5 bases). Germline V lookup: CDR1 MDHEN, CDR2 SYDVKM. The CDR3 contains 12 residues. Here the CDR3 reads CASSSKGLYGDF. The CDR3 region has the DNA TGTGCCAGCAGTTCTAAAGGACTGTACGGGGACTTC.

This clone was picked up one time. The chain is built from TRBV9 and TRBJ2-1; maybe TRBD2 (7 bases). V dropped 7 bases and J dropped 10 bases, with 15 bases sitting between them. Germline lookup yields CDR1 SGDLS and CDR2 YYNGEE. The CDR3 is made up of 12 amino acids. CDR3 DNA sequence: TGTGCCAGCGCAGAGGGAGGGGGGGAGCAGTTCTTC. Translation: CASAEGGGEQFF.

V gene TRBV6-1 combines with J gene TRBJ2-1; 7 positions match TRBD2. CDR3 length equals 15 residues. The junction had 6 bases not matched to a gene; V was cut back by 1 base and J by 6 bases. In germline, CDR1 is MNHNS, CDR2 SASEGT. The CDR3 nucleotides read TGTGCCAGCAGTGAAGAAGCGGGATGGGGCAATGAGCAGTTCTTC. This translates into CASSEEAGWGNEQFF.

This chain joins TRBV15 and TRBJ2-5; 7 bases are shared with TRBD2. The ends lost 1 base at V and 4 bases at J; junction bases unmatched: 15. The CDR3 has 18 amino acids. Germline loops: CDR1 LNHNV, CDR2 YYDKDF (reference sequence). The CDR3 bases are TGTGCCACCAGCAGAGCTCCGTCTGGGCTAGCGGCTAGAGAGACCCAGTACTTC. The encoded protein is CATSRAPSGLAARETQYF.

V usage is TRBV18 and J usage is TRBJ1-5; D might be TRBD1 (6 bases). The germline V gene has CDR1 KGHSH and CDR2 LQKENI. With 2 bases removed from V and 6 bases from J, the gap between germline ends came to 17 bases. CDR3 length: 16 residues. CDR3 protein: CASSPTGGRGGQPQHF. The DNA of the CDR3 is TGTGCCAGCTCACCAACGGGGGGCAGGGGTGGTCAGCCCCAGCATTTT.

The gene calls are TRBV18 and TRBJ2-7; D unresolved. Trimming removed 3 bases from V and 2 bases from J, with 11 bases in between. The CDR3 extends over 14 amino acids. Germline CDR1 and CDR2: KGHSH and LQKENI. The CDR3 region is CASSPGTVTYEQYF. CDR3 in DNA: TGTGCCAGCTCACCGGGCACAGTTACCTACGAGCAGTACTTC.

This clone has just a few counts. V gene TRBV19 combines with J gene TRBJ1-1; D not certain. CDR1 and CDR2 from the germline V gene are LNHDA and SQIVND (reference sequence). V was clipped by 5 bases and J by 4 bases, with 17 bases between them. The CDR3 length is 15 residues. DNA of the CDR3: TGTGCCAGTAGTTTAAGCGGTGCATCCTCCACTGAAGCTTTCTTT. It is translated as CASSLSGASSTEAFF.

This sequence joins TRBV28 and TRBJ2-1, with a possible D match to TRBD1 (6 bases). Trimming took 5 bases from V and 1 from J, leaving 12 bases between them. This CDR3 comprises 15 residues. Germline CDR1 and CDR2: MDHEN and SYDVKM. For the CDR3, the DNA is TGTGCCAGCAGTGATCCGGGACAATCCTACAATGAGCAGTTCTTC. Amino acid sequence: CASSDPGQSYNEQFF.

This rearrangement joins TRBV9 to TRBJ2-7, with D possibly TRBD2 on 5 matching bases. V was clipped by 0 bases and J by 6 bases, with 13 bases between them. Germline V gene sequence: CDR1 SGDLS, CDR2 YYNGEE. The CDR3 has 14 residues. The CDR3 protein is CASSVEGPGSEQYF. For the CDR3, the DNA is TGTGCCAGCAGCGTAGAGGGCCCGGGGAGCGAGCAGTACTTC.

This chain connects TRBV4-3 to TRBJ1-4; D is undetermined. CDR1 LGHNA and CDR2 YSLEER come from the germline V gene. The CDR3 runs to 11 residues. V was clipped by 5 bases and J by 12 bases, with 10 bases between them. This CDR3 reads CASSSHLELFF. DNA of the CDR3: TGCGCCAGCAGCTCTCACTTGGAACTGTTTTTT.

The chain links TRBV7-9 to TRBJ2-1; possibly TRBD2 for D (6 bases). Germline V CDR1 and CDR2: SEHNR, FQNEAQ (reference sequence). V shed 6 bases and J shed 2 bases, with 8 bases lying between them. CDR3 length: 13 residues. The CDR3 loop is CASRAGTYNEQFF. The CDR3 nucleotides read TGTGCCAGCAGGGCGGGGACCTACAATGAGCAGTTCTTC.

The chain links TRBV18 to TRBJ2-2; TRBD1 matches at 10 bases. The CDR3 consists of 15 residues. V lost 4 bases to trimming and J lost 6 bases; unmatched junction nucleotides: 5. Germline V gene sequence: CDR1 KGHSH, CDR2 LQKENI. In DNA form, the CDR3 reads TGTGCCAGCTCACTTCGACAGGGGGCCGCCGGGGAGCTGTTTTTT. This translates into CASSLRQGAAGELFF.

This clone was counted only a few times. The chain recombines TRBV5-8 with TRBJ1-1, with 8 bases identical to TRBD1. After removal of 3 bases from V and 0 bases from J, the junction contained 7 bases not matched to a gene. Germline loops: CDR1 SGHTS, CDR2 YDEGEE. This CDR3 comprises 16 residues. Written as DNA, the CDR3 is TGTGCCAGCAGCTCAGGACAGGGAAATATGAACACTGAAGCTTTCTTT. The encoded protein is CASSSGQGNMNTEAFF.

The J gene is TRBJ2-1, the V gene TRBV15, with TRBD2 identical over 7 bases. The CDR3 spans 17 residues. Germline CDR1 and CDR2: LNHNV and YYDKDF (reference sequence). V shed 4 bases and J 2 bases; nucleotides not matched to a gene: 11. The CDR3 DNA follows: TGTGCCACCAGCAAAGCATTAGGGCTAGCGGCCTACAATGAGCAGTTCTTC. This encodes CATSKALGLAAYNEQFF.

The chain links TRBV6-1 to TRBJ2-3; TRBD2 matches 9 bases. Germline CDR1 MNHNS, CDR2 SASEGT. Trimming took 4 bases from V and 0 from J; bases not matched to a gene: 8. The CDR3 is made up of 17 amino acids. CDR3 in DNA: TGTGCCAGCAGTGTTCGCGGGAGGGCCGGGAGCACAGATACGCAGTATTTT. Translating it yields CASSVRGRAGSTDTQYF.

Only one count was recorded for this clone. This chain links TRBV11-1 with TRBJ2-7; D possibly corresponds to TRBD2 (5 bases). Trimming stripped 5 bases from V and 3 bases from J, with 17 bases between. This CDR3 has 15 amino acids. Germline values: CDR1 SGHAT, CDR2 FQDESV (reference sequence). The CDR3 nucleotides read TGTGCCAGCAGCGCTCAGAGGGCGCCTCACTACGAGCAGTACTTC. This encodes CASSAQRAPHYEQYF.

The chain employs TRBV4-2 and TRBJ2-1; 11 bases agree with TRBD2. CDR1 LGHNA and CDR2 YNFKEQ come from the germline V gene. This CDR3 has 16 residues. Unmatched junction bases numbered 5, after V lost 3 bases and J lost 4 bases. The CDR3 DNA reads TGTGCCAGCAGCCATCACGGGACTAGCGGTTACAATGAGCAGTTCTTC. The encoded protein is CASSHHGTSGYNEQFF.

V and J are TRBV6-6 and TRBJ1-2; D is perhaps TRBD1 (5 bases). V shed 5 bases and J shed 1 base, with 14 bases lying between them. The CDR3 runs 15 residues. Germline V gene lookup returns CDR1 MNHNY and CDR2 SVGAGI (reference sequence). CDR3 loop: CASSPPGRDNYGYTF. The CDR3 bases are TGTGCCAGCAGTCCGCCAGGGAGGGATAACTATGGCTACACCTTC.

This rearrangement joins TRBV19 to TRBJ2-1, with 8 nucleotides matching TRBD2. Germline V gives CDR1 LNHDA, CDR2 SQIVND (reference sequence). The CDR3 is 17 amino acids. V was pared by 1 base and J by 8 bases, with 13 bases of the junction left unmatched. CDR3 sequence: CASSIAGSGVRLYEQFF. The CDR3 bases are TGTGCCAGTAGTATAGCGGGTAGCGGGGTGCGCCTGTATGAGCAGTTCTTC.

The chain is built from TRBV11-3 and TRBJ2-1, with D possibly being TRBD1 (6 bases). Germline loops: CDR1 SGHNT, CDR2 YENEEA. V lost 5 bases to trimming and J lost 10 bases, with 18 bases between them. The CDR3 has 14 residues. The CDR3 loop is CASSPGALDHEQFF. CDR3 DNA: TGTGCCAGCAGCCCAGGGGCCCTTGACCACGAGCAGTTCTTC.